This passage covers 21 T cell receptor beta chains from one sample sequenced in a study of early T cells in non-severe SARS-CoV-2 infection (dated by TCRdb to about 2021). The library was built by means of 5' RACE. TCRdb shows the sequencer as NextSeq 500. The public reads were reanalyzed by TCRdb: fastp trimming at Q25, MiXCR alignment, in-frame beta chains only. Rows are unified per CDR3 protein, each entry keeping the most common DNA and genes. Across this sample there are 75,000 to 90,000 distinct CDR3 sequences, with roughly 13% seen only once. Less than 1.5% of the sample is held by the ten biggest clonotypes. Sequenced sample: whole blood. Receptors were obtained from an adult who was a healthcare worker with PCR-confirmed SARS-CoV-2 infection or an uninfected control (not recorded which).

The chain recombines TRBV28 with TRBJ2-5, with D unresolved. V shed 4 bases and J shed 2 bases, with 14 bases lying between them. CDR3 length equals 15 residues. Germline assignment: CDR1 MDHEN and CDR2 SYDVKM. The CDR3 here is CASSYQDPNQETQYF. The CDR3 coding sequence is TGTGCCAGCAGTTACCAGGACCCGAATCAAGAGACCCAGTACTTC.

V is TRBV28 and J is TRBJ2-5, with 7 bases fitting TRBD2. Trimming took 5 bases from V and 0 from J; bases not matched to a gene: 3. The germline gives CDR1 MDHEN, CDR2 SYDVKM. This CDR3 spans 14 amino acids. CDR3 loop: CASSTAGNQETQYF. The DNA for the CDR3 is TGTGCCAGCAGTACAGCGGGGAACCAAGAGACCCAGTACTTC.

There are a few counts of this clonotype. The chain employs TRBV7-2 and TRBJ2-1; TRBD1 matches at 7 bases. CDR1 and CDR2 (germline): SGHTA, FQGNSA. Trimming took 5 bases from V and 0 from J; bases not matched to a gene: 10. The CDR3 loop spans 17 amino acids. The CDR3 DNA reads TGTGCCAGCAGCCTAAGGCTGGGACAGTTCTCCTACAATGAGCAGTTCTTC. This encodes CASSLRLGQFSYNEQFF. The complete variable domain, with remaining parts taken from reference TRBV7-2 and TRBJ2-1, reads GAGVSQSPSNKVTEKGKDVELRCDPISGHTALYWYRQSLGQGLEFLIYFQGNSAPDKSGLPSDRFSAERTGGSVSTLTIQRTQQEDSAVYLCASSLRLGQFSYNEQFFGPGTRLTVL.

In this sample, this clonotype turned up many times. CDR3 loop: CATSDLSDRDTGELFF. The CDR3 DNA is TGTGCCACCAGTGATTTGAGCGACAGGGACACCGGGGAGCTGTTTTTT. The chain carries TRBV24-1 and TRBJ2-2; 7 bases fit TRBD1. V gave up 0 bases and J gave up 3 bases; unmatched junction bases: 3. The CDR3 has 16 amino acids. The germline CDR1 and CDR2 sequences are KGHDR and SFDVKD.

V and J are TRBV5-1 and TRBJ1-1; 7 bases fit TRBD1. J was trimmed by 1 base and V by 7 bases; bases with no gene match: 7. Germline-derived CDR1 and CDR2 are SGHRS and YFSETQ. The CDR3 sequence is 14 residues long. The CDR3 is CASRPGTANTEAFF. The CDR3 DNA reads as TGCGCCAGCCGCCCCGGGACAGCGAACACTGAAGCTTTCTTT.

This clonotype was found many times. The chain has TRBV20-1 and TRBJ1-2; TRBD1 agrees at 8 bases. V lost 6 bases and J lost 5; bases outside the gene matches: 14. CDR3 length equals 15 residues. Germline CDR1 and CDR2: DFQATT and SNEGSKA (reference sequence). CDR3 bases: TGCAGTGCAAGAACTGGCAGGGGGCGCTTGTATGGCTACACCTTC. This sequence encodes CSARTGRGRLYGYTF.

V is TRBV28 and J is TRBJ2-5, with 14 bases fitting TRBD2. CDR1 is MDHEN and CDR2 is SYDVKM in the germline V gene. This CDR3 region has 14 residues. Trimming cost V 7 bases and J 7 bases; bases outside gene matches: 5. Here the CDR3 reads CASIPGTSGGTQYF. The DNA for the CDR3 is TGTGCCAGCATCCCCGGGACTAGCGGGGGGACCCAGTACTTC.

This clonotype was seen a few times. This rearrangement joins TRBV13 to TRBJ1-2, with TRBD1 matching over 7 bases. The J segment lost 8 bases and the V segment lost 5 bases, leaving 5 bases of the junction unmatched. From germline, CDR1 is PRHDT and CDR2 FYEKMQ (reference sequence). The CDR3 covers 12 residues. DNA of the CDR3: TGTGCCAGCAGCCCCAGGGGGAAAGGCTACACCTTC. Its protein product is CASSPRGKGYTF.

This clonotype has only a few counts. The genes are TRBV15 and TRBJ2-7; 7 nucleotides match TRBD1. Germline lookup yields CDR1 LNHNV and CDR2 YYDKDF (reference sequence). J was trimmed by 4 bases and V by 0 bases; bases with no gene match: 6. This CDR3 region has 15 residues. CDR3 residues: CATSRDFTGEYEQYF. CDR3 in DNA: TGTGCCACCAGCAGAGATTTTACAGGGGAGTACGAGCAGTACTTC. Looking up the rest from reference TRBV15 and TRBJ2-7 gives the full variable domain: DAMVIQNPRYQVTQFGKPVTLSCSQTLNHNVMYWYQQKSSQAPKLLFHYYDKDFNNEADTPDNFQSRRPNTSFCFLDIRSPGLGDTAMYLCATSRDFTGEYEQYFGPGTRLTVT.

This chain uses TRBV5-4 with TRBJ2-1, with D perhaps assigned TRBD1 or TRBD2 (5 bases each). Germline CDR1 reads SGHNT; CDR2 reads YYREEE (reference sequence). The CDR3 length is 13 residues. Trimming shortened V by 6 bases and J by 6 bases, and 13 bases separated the two germline ends. CDR3: CASNPGAGNEQFF. For the CDR3, the DNA is TGTGCCAGCAACCCCGGGGCAGGCAATGAGCAGTTCTTC.

This clonotype was detected only a few times. This rearrangement joins TRBV5-6 to TRBJ2-4; 7 positions agree with TRBD2. With 3 bases clipped from V and 0 bases from J, the junction kept 15 bases outside the gene matches. This CDR3 contains 19 residues. CDR1 and CDR2 (germline): SGHDT, YYEEEE. The CDR3 DNA sequence: TGTGCCAGCAGCTCGGGGGTGGGCCTAGCGGACCTAGCCAAAAACATTCAGTACTTC. It yields the protein CASSSGVGLADLAKNIQYF.

The genes are TRBV12-3 or TRBV12-4 and TRBJ2-3, with TRBD2 identical over 8 bases. V lost 4 bases to trimming and J lost 10 bases; unmatched junction nucleotides: 4. There are 12 residues in the CDR3. The CDR3 sequence: CASSSRGVAQYF. CDR3 nucleotide sequence: TGTGCCAGCAGTTCGCGGGGGGTGGCGCAGTATTTT.

The chain is built from TRBV9 and TRBJ2-1; either TRBD1 or TRBD2 may supply D (5 bases each). Germline CDR1 and CDR2: SGDLS and YYNGEE. CDR3 length: 12 amino acids. V was cut by 6 bases and J by 6 bases, with 10 bases left in between. CDR3 amino acids: CASTGASNEQFF. The DNA for the CDR3 is TGTGCCAGCACCGGGGCCTCCAATGAGCAGTTCTTC.

This clonotype was picked up many times. J is TRBJ2-7 and V is TRBV19; 7 bases agree with TRBD2. Germline V lookup: CDR1 LNHDA, CDR2 SQIVND (reference sequence). The CDR3 extends over 14 amino acids. V lost 5 bases and J lost 3; bases outside the gene matches: 7. The CDR3 region is CASSPRASGYEQYF. The CDR3 DNA sequence: TGTGCCAGTAGTCCCCGGGCTAGCGGCTACGAGCAGTACTTC.

This chain joins TRBV29-1 and TRBJ2-4; D unresolved. Between the trimmed V and J ends, which lost 1 base and 0 bases, there was a span of 4 bases. Germline V gene data show CDR1 as SQVTM and CDR2 as ANQGSEA. CDR3 length: 13 residues. CDR3 sequence (DNA): TGCAGCGTTGAAGGGCTAGCCAAAAACATTCAGTACTTC. This codes for CSVEGLAKNIQYF.

This chain joins TRBV18 and TRBJ2-3; maybe TRBD1 (6 bases). The CDR3 has 16 amino acids. CDR1 and CDR2 (germline): KGHSH, LQKENI. The V and J ends lost 5 bases and 2 bases respectively, with 17 bases between them. The CDR3 spells CASSVMTGTYTDTQYF. The DNA of the CDR3 is TGTGCCAGCTCAGTGATGACAGGCACATACACAGATACGCAGTATTTT.

This clonotype was seen at least ten times. The chain carries TRBV10-1 and TRBJ2-4; D is unresolved. Deletions cut 0 bases from V and 4 bases from J, with 4 bases between. This CDR3 comprises 13 residues. The germline V gene has CDR1 WNHNN and CDR2 SYGVQD (reference sequence). The CDR3 sequence: CASSESGKNIQYF. The CDR3 DNA follows: TGCGCCAGCAGTGAGTCTGGGAAAAACATTCAGTACTTC.

This clonotype has just a few counts. CDR3 DNA sequence: TGTGCCAGCAGCACCCCGTCCGGGGTTCGAGAGACCCAGTACTTC. It is translated as CASSTPSGVRETQYF. This chain uses TRBV12-3 or TRBV12-4 with TRBJ2-5; tentatively, D is TRBD2 (5 bases). V was cut by 6 bases and J by 4 bases, with 18 bases left in between. This CDR3 is built from 15 residues.

The sample holds a few counts of this clonotype. V usage is TRBV29-1 and J usage is TRBJ2-7, with 9 nucleotides matching TRBD1. The ends lost 6 bases at V and 4 bases at J; junction bases unmatched: 1. This CDR3 is built from 11 residues. Germline V CDR1 and CDR2: SQVTM, ANQGSEA. CDR3 DNA sequence: TGCAGCGTAGGGACAGGGTACGAGCAGTACTTC. It translates to CSVGTGYEQYF.

This clonotype was seen a handful of times. The rearrangement links TRBV28 to TRBJ1-1; TRBD1 matches 7 bases. Germline CDR1 is MDHEN and CDR2 is SYDVKM. The CDR3 has 14 residues. V lost 5 bases to trimming and J lost 1 base; unmatched junction nucleotides: 4. The CDR3 bases are TGTGCCAGCAGTCTACAGGGGACGAACACTGAAGCTTTCTTT. It yields the protein CASSLQGTNTEAFF.

V usage is TRBV11-2 and J usage is TRBJ2-7; the match to TRBD2 covers 15 bases. Germline CDR1 SGHAT, CDR2 FQNNGV. The CDR3 has 19 amino acids. J gave up 2 bases and V 2 bases, and 10 bases lay outside the gene matches. The CDR3 DNA follows: TGTGCCAGCAGCTTAAGGGCCGGGACTAGCGGGAGGCCTACCTACGAGCAGTACTTC. Protein product: CASSLRAGTSGRPTYEQYF.